These 23 T cell receptor beta chains share one sample of origin, sequenced in a study of CD8+CD57+ T cells in acquired aplastic anemia. CD8+CD57+ cell expansion had been shown by flow cytometry in patients chosen for sequencing. Profiling of TCR beta VDJ combinations and CDR3 sequences used genomic DNA as template. TCRdb called the reads again in MiXCR, with one record for every CDR3 protein. The sample includes about 200,000 distinct CDR3 sequences, over 55% of them seen just once. The sequenced sample consisted of sorted CD4+, CD8+, or CD8+CD57+ T cells (not recorded which) from PBMCs. The receptor set was obtained from a human donor with aplastic anemia.

This chain links TRBV2 with TRBJ2-3; D uncertain. Germline lookup yields CDR1 SNHLY and CDR2 FYNNEI. Trimming left V 6 bases short and J 1 base short, with 8 bases between. The length of the CDR3 is 13 residues. The CDR3 spells CASRRGGTDTQYF. The CDR3 nucleotides are TGTGCCAGCAGACGTGGGGGCACAGATACGCAGTATTTT.

The chain recombines TRBV14 with TRBJ2-3; D is uncertain. V dropped 2 bases and J dropped 2 bases, with 2 bases sitting between them. The V gene's germline CDR1 is SGHDN and CDR2 FVKESK. This CDR3 contains 12 residues. CDR3 sequence reads: CASSQNTDTQYF. The CDR3, as DNA: TGTGCCAGCAGCCAAAACACAGATACGCAGTATTTT.

The chain links TRBV15 to TRBJ2-2; 7 bases map to TRBD1. Germline-derived CDR1 and CDR2 are LNHNV and YYDKDF (reference sequence). CDR3 size: 16 residues. V was pared by 1 base and J by 6 bases, with 8 bases of the junction left unmatched. The chain's CDR3 is CATSRGTYGTAGELFF. The CDR3 DNA is TGTGCCACCAGCAGAGGGACCTATGGGACAGCCGGGGAGCTGTTTTTT.

J is TRBJ2-3 and V is TRBV6-4; 11 bases fit TRBD1. Trimming removed 3 bases from V and 4 bases from J; junction bases left unmatched: 0. The germline CDR1 and CDR2 sequences are MRHNA and SNTAGT. CDR3 size: 14 residues. CDR3 coding DNA: TGTGCCAGCAGTGAGGACAGGGGGCCAGATACGCAGTATTTT. This sequence encodes CASSEDRGPDTQYF.

The chain has TRBV14 and TRBJ2-7, with D tentatively TRBD1 or TRBD2 (5 bases each). V was cut by 4 bases and J by 1 base, with 11 bases left in between. Germline V gene data show CDR1 as SGHDN and CDR2 as FVKESK. The CDR3 is 14 amino acids. CDR3 nucleotides: TGTGCCAGCAGCCCCAACGGGGCTTCCTACGAGCAGTACTTC. Its protein product is CASSPNGASYEQYF.

The chain uses TRBV20-1 and TRBJ2-1; 7 nucleotides align to TRBD1. CDR1 DFQATT and CDR2 SNEGSKA come from the germline V gene (reference sequence). The CDR3 loop spans 12 amino acids. CDR3 DNA: TGCATCGACAGGGCTCTCTACAATGAGCAGTTCTTC. Translated, it gives CIDRALYNEQFF.

This chain uses TRBV9 with TRBJ2-7; 7 bases line up with TRBD2. CDR3 length equals 15 residues. V gave up 4 bases and J gave up 3 bases; unmatched junction bases: 10. CDR1 is SGDLS and CDR2 is YYNGEE in the germline V gene. The CDR3 spells CASSPHEAGSYEQYF. For the CDR3, the DNA is TGTGCCAGCAGCCCCCATGAAGCGGGGAGCTACGAGCAGTACTTC.

This clonotype appeared once. The J gene is TRBJ1-1, the V gene TRBV10-3; 8 nucleotides match TRBD1. Germline lookup yields CDR1 ENHRY and CDR2 SYGVKD. The junction had 4 bases not matched to a gene; V was cut back by 6 bases and J by 1 base. The CDR3 is 14 residues long. CDR3 sequence: CAIRAGTGNTEAFF. The CDR3 DNA sequence: TGTGCCATCAGGGCAGGGACAGGGAACACTGAAGCTTTCTTT.

The chain combines TRBV19 with TRBJ1-4; TRBD1 matches 9 bases. J was trimmed by 10 bases and V by 5 bases; bases with no gene match: 5. This CDR3 is 13 amino acids long. Per germline, CDR1 LNHDA and CDR2 SQIVND (reference sequence). The CDR3 nucleotides are TGTGCCAGTAGTCCGACAGGGGGAGGAAAACTGTTTTTT. As protein: CASSPTGGGKLFF.

The chain combines TRBV15 with TRBJ2-4, with TRBD2 as a possible D gene (5 bases). CDR1 and CDR2 from the germline V gene are LNHNV and YYDKDF (reference sequence). The V end lost 0 bases, the J end lost 13 bases, and 10 bases lay between the germline ends. The CDR3 is made up of 12 amino acids. CDR3 DNA: TGTGCCACCAGCAGAGATCGGAGGAAACAGTACTTC. This gives the protein CATSRDRRKQYF.

The table lists this clonotype with a count of one. The CDR3 region has the DNA TGTGCCAGCAGTGAAACACAAGCTGACGAGCAGTACTTC. It specifies CASSETQADEQYF. The chain uses TRBV2 and TRBJ2-7; unclear D gene. The CDR3 contains 13 residues. Trimming pared 2 bases from V and 5 bases from J, leaving 10 bases between. Germline V gene data show CDR1 as SNHLY and CDR2 as FYNNEI.

The chain links TRBV19 to TRBJ1-4; D is uncertain. Germline CDR1 LNHDA, CDR2 SQIVND (reference sequence). Trimming took 2 bases from V and 8 from J, leaving 21 bases between them. CDR3 length equals 17 residues. CDR3 amino acids: CASSIRTLPGVREKLFF. CDR3 coding DNA: TGTGCCAGTAGTATAAGGACGTTACCTGGGGTTAGAGAAAAACTGTTTTTT. Full variable domain (rest looked up from reference TRBV19 and TRBJ1-4): DGGITQSPKYLFRKEGQNVTLSCEQNLNHDAMYWYRQDPGQGLRLIYYSQIVNDFQKGDIAEGYSVSREKKESFPLTVTSAQKNPTAFYLCASSIRTLPGVREKLFFGSGTQLSVL.

This clonotype was seen more than once but under ten times. The gene calls are TRBV7-2 and TRBJ1-2, with D uncertain. Trimming removed 3 bases at V and 6 bases at J, with 23 bases between. Germline CDR1 SGHTA, CDR2 FQGNSA. This CDR3 spans 17 amino acids. The chain's CDR3 is CASSFDPLRARLDGYTF. The CDR3 nucleotides read TGTGCCAGCAGCTTTGACCCACTGAGGGCCAGATTGGATGGCTACACCTTC.

This clonotype was counted at least ten times. The rearrangement uses TRBV4-2 and TRBJ1-2, with D tentatively TRBD1 (6 bases). Deletions cut 0 bases from V and 5 bases from J, with 16 bases between. CDR3 length: 16 amino acids. Germline lookup yields CDR1 LGHNA and CDR2 YNFKEQ. CDR3 region: CASSQEMTGALYGYTF. The CDR3 region has the DNA TGTGCCAGCAGCCAAGAGATGACAGGAGCGCTATATGGCTACACCTTC.

CDR3 in amino acids: CSARTDNYGYTF. Written as DNA, the CDR3 is TGCAGCGCCCGGACAGATAACTATGGCTACACCTTC. The chain employs TRBV29-1 and TRBJ1-2; perhaps TRBD1 as D (6 bases). The CDR3 runs to 12 residues. Trimming removed 7 bases at V and 1 base at J, with 10 bases between. CDR1 is SQVTM, CDR2 ANQGSEA, per germline.

This clonotype was picked up a small number of times. V usage is TRBV5-1 and J usage is TRBJ2-1, with TRBD1 matching 7 bases. The germline V gene encodes CDR1 SGHRS and CDR2 YFSETQ. This CDR3 has 17 amino acids. The V and J ends lost 0 bases and 0 bases, in that order; junction bases with no gene match: 6. In DNA form, the CDR3 reads TGCGCCAGCAGCTTGGCGTGGACAGGCACCTCCTACAATGAGCAGTTCTTC. Protein product: CASSLAWTGTSYNEQFF.

The chain joins TRBV5-1 to TRBJ2-1; TRBD2 agrees at 11 bases. J gave up 9 bases and V 4 bases, and 12 bases lay outside the gene matches. The CDR3 loop spans 16 amino acids. Germline CDR1 reads SGHRS; CDR2 reads YFSETQ. The CDR3 region is CASSGYSGRAQGEQFF. The CDR3 bases are TGCGCCAGCAGCGGCTATAGCGGGAGGGCCCAGGGTGAGCAGTTCTTC. The whole variable domain, remainder taken from reference TRBV5-1 and TRBJ2-1, is KAGVTQTPRYLIKTRGQQVTLSCSPISGHRSVSWYQQTPGQGLQFLFEYFSETQRNKGNFPGRFSGRQFSNSRSEMNVSTLELGDSALYLCASSGYSGRAQGEQFFGPGTRLTVL.

The V gene is TRBV19, the J gene TRBJ1-5; the D is unclear. The germline gives CDR1 LNHDA, CDR2 SQIVND (reference sequence). The CDR3 is made up of 15 amino acids. With 5 bases removed from V and 0 bases from J, the gap between germline ends came to 11 bases. The CDR3 here is CASSPPAYSNQPQHF. CDR3 DNA sequence: TGTGCCAGTAGTCCCCCAGCCTATAGCAATCAGCCCCAGCATTTT.

The chain has TRBV20-1 and TRBJ1-2; D might be TRBD1 (5 bases). This CDR3 region has 13 residues. Looked up from germline, CDR1 is DFQATT and CDR2 is SNEGSKA (reference sequence). CDR3 amino acids: CTASVGLNYGYTF. CDR3 nucleotides: TGCACCGCCTCAGTGGGACTTAACTATGGCTACACCTTC.

The V call is TRBV7-6, the J call TRBJ2-6; 8 bases are a match to TRBD2. V was clipped by 3 bases and J by 2 bases; unmatched bases: 18. The CDR3 contains 21 residues. Germline V gives CDR1 SGHVS, CDR2 FNYEAQ. The CDR3: CASSFSLRTSSGSPGANVLTF. In DNA form, the CDR3 reads TGTGCCAGCAGCTTTAGTCTAAGGACTAGCTCGGGGAGCCCTGGGGCCAACGTCCTGACTTTC.

This rearrangement joins TRBV9 to TRBJ1-2; no reliable D call. V was shortened by 0 bases and J by 7 bases, with 10 bases between the two germline ends. The CDR3 covers 13 residues. The V gene's germline CDR1 is SGDLS and CDR2 YYNGEE. This chain's CDR3 is CASSVEVGGGYTF. The DNA for the CDR3 is TGTGCCAGCAGCGTAGAGGTGGGCGGTGGCTACACCTTC.

The gene calls are TRBV5-1 and TRBJ2-7, with 11 bases fitting TRBD2. Germline V gene sequence: CDR1 SGHRS, CDR2 YFSETQ. J was trimmed by 7 bases and V by 5 bases; bases with no gene match: 5. CDR3 length: 13 amino acids. The CDR3, as DNA: TGCGCCAGCAGGATAGCGGGAGGGGGAGAGCAGTACTTC. Its protein is CASRIAGGGEQYF.

This clonotype has more than one count but fewer than ten. The chain employs TRBV7-2 and TRBJ2-7; D might be TRBD1 or TRBD2, each matching 6 bases. V was cut by 1 base and J by 3 bases, with 16 bases left in between. The CDR3 covers 16 residues. Germline values: CDR1 SGHTA, CDR2 FQGNSA. Here the CDR3 DNA reads TGTGCCAGCAGCTTAGAAAAGTGGGGGGCTCGCTACGAGCAGTACTTC. Protein product: CASSLEKWGARYEQYF.